This T cell receptor (beta chain) derives from a study of sequential checkpoint blockade in melanoma. Study at large: Patients were randomized 1:1 to nivolumab-then-ipilimumab or ipilimumab-then-nivolumab first-line. Each arm's sequence ended with maintenance nivolumab.

The sample's treatment: randomized to nivolumab then ipilimumab (arm A) or the reverse (arm B). Patients had received no earlier DNA-damaging chemotherapy. V was clipped by 5 bases and J by 1 base, with 15 bases between them. CDR3 length: 15 residues. Germline values: CDR1 SGHRS, CDR2 YFSETQ. Whole-study findings and limits: For nivolumab-first patients, baseline tumor clonality was associated with response.

Clones were read by immunoSEQ multiplex PCR, and TCRdb kept only the in-frame ones, dropping some. The sample lists about 13,000 clones, 27% occurring once. To note about this clone: Its matching antigen is unknown.

This receptor was taken from a human donor with melanoma. The rearrangement uses TRBV5-1 and TRBJ1-2; no clear D gene. This sample comprised tumor tissue (inferred from file names), obtained from a patient given nivolumab and ipilimumab in sequence. This chain's CDR3 is CASRGEPSLNYGYTF. As DNA, the CDR3 is TGCGCCAGCAGAGGCGAACCAAGTCTTAACTATGGCTACACCTTC.